This TCR beta chain was identified during a study of T cell repertoires in cytomegalovirus infection. Study-wide context: Signatures in public TCR beta sequences pointed to both CMV infection and matching HLA type. Study-wide results and caveats: The cumulative frequency of public TCR beta families distinguished individuals who carried CMV together with the relevant HLA. CMV-specific HLA-C-restricted TCR beta clonotypes dominated the ex vivo response.

CDR3 length: 17 amino acids. With V trimmed by 2 bases and J by 6 bases, 14 bases remained unmatched. Germline CDR1 is KGHSH and CDR2 is LQKENI. This clonotype was counted at least ten times. What it binds is unknown. TCRdb itself ran the reads through MiXCR, one entry per CDR3 protein. The sample includes 200,000 to 300,000 distinct CDR3 sequences, roughly 9% of them seen just once. This rearrangement joins TRBV18 to TRBJ1-2; 8 positions agree with TRBD1. Sequencing used PBMCs. The clonotype comes from a human donor in good health (CMV status not recorded). Some clones in this sample may be carry-over from other donors' samples. The CDR3 coding sequence is TGTGCCAGCTCACCAAGCCCCCAGGCAGGGGGCAAACATGGCTACACCTTC. Protein product: CASSPSPQAGGKHGYTF.